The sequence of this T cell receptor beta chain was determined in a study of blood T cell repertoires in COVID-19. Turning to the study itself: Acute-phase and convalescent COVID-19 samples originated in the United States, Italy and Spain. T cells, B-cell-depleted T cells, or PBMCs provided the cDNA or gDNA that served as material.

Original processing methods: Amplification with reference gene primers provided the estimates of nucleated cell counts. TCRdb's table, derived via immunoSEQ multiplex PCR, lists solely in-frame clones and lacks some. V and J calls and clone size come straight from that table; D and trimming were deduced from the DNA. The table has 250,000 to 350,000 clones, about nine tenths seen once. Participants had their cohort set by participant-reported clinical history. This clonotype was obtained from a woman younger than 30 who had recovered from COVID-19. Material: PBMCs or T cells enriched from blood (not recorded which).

The CDR3 bases are TGCGCCAGCAGCCAAGATTTCCCGGGACTCTCCTACGAGCAGTACTTC. Translation: CASSQDFPGLSYEQYF. V and J are TRBV4-3 and TRBJ2-7, with D maybe TRBD2 (6 bases). Germline CDR1 and CDR2: LGHNA and YSLEER. Between the trimmed V and J ends, which lost 0 bases and 0 bases, there was a span of 12 bases. The CDR3 is 16 residues long.